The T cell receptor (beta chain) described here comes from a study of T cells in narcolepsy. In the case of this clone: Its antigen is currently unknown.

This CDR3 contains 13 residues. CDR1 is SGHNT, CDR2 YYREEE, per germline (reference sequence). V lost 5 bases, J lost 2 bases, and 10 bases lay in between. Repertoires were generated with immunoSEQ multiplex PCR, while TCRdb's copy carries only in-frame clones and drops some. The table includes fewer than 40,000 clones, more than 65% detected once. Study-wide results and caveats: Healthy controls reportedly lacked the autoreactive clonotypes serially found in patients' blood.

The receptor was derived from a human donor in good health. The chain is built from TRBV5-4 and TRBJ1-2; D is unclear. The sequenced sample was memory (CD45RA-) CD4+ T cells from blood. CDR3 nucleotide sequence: TGTGCCAGCAGATCTCAGCCAAACTATGGCTACACCTTC. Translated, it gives CASRSQPNYGYTF.